Here is one TCR beta chain with its context. Its target is not known. The data originate from a study of T cells in localized non-small cell lung cancer. Findings and caveats of the study: Uninvolved nearby lung showed the greatest T cell clonality, exceeding that found in tumor.

Here immunoSEQ multiplex PCR was the method, and the copy in TCRdb shows in-frame clones only, minus some. In the table there are about 15,000 clones, around 85% of which are singletons. With 3 bases clipped from V and 5 bases from J, the junction kept 5 bases outside the gene matches. Germline-derived CDR1 and CDR2 are KGHSH and LQKENI. CDR3 length equals 14 residues. V and J are TRBV18 and TRBJ2-7, with 9 bases lining up with TRBD1. The clonotype originates from a woman between 35 and 75 years old with stage I lung adenocarcinoma. Source: peripheral blood, taken before any cancer treatment. CDR3 protein: CASSPTGQGHEQYF. CDR3 DNA sequence: TGTGCCAGCTCACCTACGGGACAGGGTCACGAGCAGTACTTC.